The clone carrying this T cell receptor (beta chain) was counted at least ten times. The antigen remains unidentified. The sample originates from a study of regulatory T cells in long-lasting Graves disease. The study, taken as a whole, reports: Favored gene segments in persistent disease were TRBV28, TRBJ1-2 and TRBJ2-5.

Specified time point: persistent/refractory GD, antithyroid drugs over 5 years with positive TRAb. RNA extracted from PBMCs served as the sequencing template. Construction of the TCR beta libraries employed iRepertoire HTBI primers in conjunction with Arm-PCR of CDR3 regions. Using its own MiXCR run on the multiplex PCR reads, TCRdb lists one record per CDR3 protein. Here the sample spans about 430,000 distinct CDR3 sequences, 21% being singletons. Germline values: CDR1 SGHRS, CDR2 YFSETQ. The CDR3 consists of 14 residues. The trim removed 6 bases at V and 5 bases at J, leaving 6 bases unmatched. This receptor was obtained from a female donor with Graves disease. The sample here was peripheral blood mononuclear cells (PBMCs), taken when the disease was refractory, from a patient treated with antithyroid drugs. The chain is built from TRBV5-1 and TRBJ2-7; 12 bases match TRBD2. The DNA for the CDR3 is TGCGCCAGCACCTTAAGGACTAGCGGGGACGAGCAGTACTTC. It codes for CASTLRTSGDEQYF.